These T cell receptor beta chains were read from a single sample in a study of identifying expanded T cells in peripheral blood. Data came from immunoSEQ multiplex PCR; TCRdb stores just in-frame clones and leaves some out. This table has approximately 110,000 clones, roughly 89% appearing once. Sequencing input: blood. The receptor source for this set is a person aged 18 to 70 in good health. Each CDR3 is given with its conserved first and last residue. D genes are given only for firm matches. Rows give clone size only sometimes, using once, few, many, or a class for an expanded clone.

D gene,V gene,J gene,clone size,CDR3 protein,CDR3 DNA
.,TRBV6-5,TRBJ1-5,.,CASGLSWPQHF,TGTGCCAGCGGCCTGTCTTGGCCCCAGCATTTT
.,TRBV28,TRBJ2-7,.,CASSWGYEQYF,TGTGCCAGCAGTTGGGGATACGAGCAGTACTTC
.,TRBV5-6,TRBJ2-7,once,CASSLGYEQYF,TGTGCCAGCAGCTTGGGCTACGAGCAGTACTTC
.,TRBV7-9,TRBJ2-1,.,CASSPGPAYNEQFF,TGTGCCAGCAGCCCTGGACCCGCCTACAATGAGCAGTTCTTC
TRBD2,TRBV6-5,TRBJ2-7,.,CASRGRGGPSYEQYF,TGTGCCAGCAGGGGCCGCGGGGGGCCCTCCTACGAGCAGTACTTC
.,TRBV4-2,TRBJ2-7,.,CASSQVEGPTYEQYF,TGTGCCAGCAGCCAAGTCGAAGGACCTACCTACGAGCAGTACTTC
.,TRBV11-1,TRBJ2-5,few,CASSLAVRTGTQYF,TGTGCCAGCAGCTTAGCGGTGCGAACCGGGACCCAGTACTTC
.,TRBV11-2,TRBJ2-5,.,CASSLSSLETQYF,TGTGCCAGCAGCTTGTCGAGTTTAGAGACCCAGTACTTC
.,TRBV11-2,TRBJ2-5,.,CASSPRTAQETQYF,TGTGCCAGCAGCCCCCGGACAGCCCAAGAGACCCAGTACTTC
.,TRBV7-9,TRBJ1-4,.,CASSFTTGLLGEKLFF,TGTGCCAGCAGCTTCACTACGGGCCTCCTCGGTGAAAAACTGTTTTTT
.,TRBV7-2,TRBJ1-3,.,CASSRDFSGNTIYF,TGTGCCAGCAGCAGGGACTTCTCTGGAAACACCATATATTTT
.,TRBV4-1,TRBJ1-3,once,CASGMSSGNTIYF,TGCGCCAGTGGCATGAGCTCTGGAAACACCATATATTTT
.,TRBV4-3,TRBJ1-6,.,CASSQSSYNSPLHF,TGCGCCAGCAGCCAAAGCTCCTATAATTCACCCCTCCACTTT
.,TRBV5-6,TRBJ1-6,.,CASSRWLRNSPLHF,TGTGCCAGCAGCCGGTGGCTGAGGAATTCACCCCTCCACTTT
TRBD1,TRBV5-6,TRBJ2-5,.,CASSTGQGKETQYF,TGTGCCAGCAGCACCGGACAGGGTAAAGAGACCCAGTACTTC
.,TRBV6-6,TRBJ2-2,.,CASSVQVYTGELFF,TGTGCCAGCAGTGTACAGGTGTACACCGGGGAGCTGTTTTTT
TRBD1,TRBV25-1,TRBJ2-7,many,CASSPEPGQGTYEQYF,TGTGCCAGCAGTCCCGAACCGGGACAGGGGACCTACGAGCAGTACTTC